The 7 T cell receptor beta chains given below trace back to one sample, sequenced in a study of early T cells in non-severe SARS-CoV-2 infection (dated by TCRdb to about 2021). The library relied on 5' RACE. Sequencing instrument: NextSeq 500. TCRdb reprocessed the public reads (quality trimming at Q25 with fastp, clone calling with MiXCR) and kept in-frame beta chains. Each record represents a unique CDR3 protein, reported with the most common genes and DNA among its rows. In this sample the table shows about 64,000 distinct CDR3 sequences, around 4.9% of which occur a single time. Clones ranked in the top ten supply roughly 5% of the sample. Sequenced material: whole blood. Source of these receptors: an adult who was a healthcare worker with PCR-confirmed SARS-CoV-2 infection or an uninfected control (not recorded which).

The rearrangement joins TRBV11-2 to TRBJ1-2; maybe TRBD1 (5 bases). The CDR3 spans 14 residues. V gave up 5 bases and J gave up 4 bases, with 14 bases separating them. The V gene's germline CDR1 is SGHAT and CDR2 FQNNGV. The CDR3 region has the DNA TGTGCCAGCAGCGAAGGACATCCCGCCTATGGCTACACCTTC. Translation: CASSEGHPAYGYTF.

This clonotype has a handful of counts. The chain has TRBV20-1 and TRBJ2-5, with TRBD1 as a possible D gene (6 bases). Trimming left V 5 bases short and J 4 bases short, with 8 bases between. The V gene's germline CDR1 is DFQATT and CDR2 SNEGSKA (reference sequence). The length of the CDR3 is 11 residues. The CDR3, as DNA: TGCAGTGCTTGGGACATAGAGACCCAGTACTTC. As protein: CSAWDIETQYF.

This clonotype was counted ten times or more. The rearrangement uses TRBV2 and TRBJ2-7; 10 bases are shared with TRBD2. Germline loops: CDR1 SNHLY, CDR2 FYNNEI. The CDR3 contains 18 residues. The trim removed 0 bases at V and 2 bases at J, leaving 10 bases unmatched. CDR3 in amino acids: CASSEASITSGVAYEQYF. CDR3 coding DNA: TGTGCCAGCAGTGAAGCGAGTATAACTAGCGGGGTAGCCTACGAGCAGTACTTC.

The chain couples TRBV6-2 or TRBV6-3 to TRBJ2-3; the match to TRBD2 covers 7 bases. This CDR3 spans 14 amino acids. CDR1 and CDR2 from the germline V gene are MNHEY and SVGEGT. V was pared by 6 bases and J by 3 bases, with 6 bases of the junction left unmatched. CDR3 region: CASRPGTTTDTQYF. The CDR3 nucleotides read TGTGCCAGCAGGCCCGGGACTACGACAGATACGCAGTATTTT.

The rearrangement uses TRBV19 and TRBJ1-5; TRBD1 agrees at 7 bases. Unmatched junction bases numbered 1, after V lost 6 bases and J lost 2 bases. Germline assignment: CDR1 LNHDA and CDR2 SQIVND (reference sequence). The CDR3 consists of 13 residues. CDR3 amino acids: CASSGTGNQPQHF. CDR3 coding DNA: TGTGCCAGTAGCGGGACAGGCAATCAGCCCCAGCATTTT.

This clonotype has a count of ten or more. The rearrangement joins TRBV7-9 to TRBJ1-1, with D hard to call. The V end was cut by 1 base, the J end by 7 bases, with 4 bases between. CDR1 and CDR2 from the germline V gene are SEHNR and FQNEAQ (reference sequence). This CDR3 is built from 11 residues. The CDR3 sequence is CASSLGFEAFF. CDR3 DNA: TGTGCCAGCAGCTTAGGATTTGAAGCTTTCTTT.

V and J are TRBV10-3 and TRBJ1-1, with TRBD1 matching 9 bases. Germline trimming cut 6 bases from V and 1 base from J; bases unmatched to any gene: 15. The germline V gene encodes CDR1 ENHRY and CDR2 SYGVKD. The CDR3 has 18 amino acids. In DNA form, the CDR3 reads TGTGCCATCAGGGTCAGTGGCGTTGGGGGACAGGGGAACACTGAAGCTTTCTTT. Its translation: CAIRVSGVGGQGNTEAFF.